These 6 T cell receptor beta chains originate from one sample sequenced in a study of blood T cell repertoires in COVID-19. The protocol was immunoSEQ multiplex PCR, while the TCRdb copy is restricted to in-frame clones and leaves out a portion. The table shows over 150,000 clones, with roughly 85% occurring only once. The specimen sequenced was PBMCs or T cells enriched from blood (not recorded which). The origin of the receptors is a woman aged 70-85 years in a cohort exposed to, infected with or recovered from COVID-19 (not recorded which).

This clone was picked up one time. The V call is TRBV27, the J call TRBJ2-7; D is possibly TRBD2 (6 bases). V was shortened by 3 bases and J by 5 bases, with 14 bases between the two germline ends. The CDR3 spans 14 residues. Germline loops: CDR1 MNHEY, CDR2 SMNVEV (reference sequence). The CDR3 is CASSLGRRRNEQYF. The CDR3 nucleotides read TGTGCCAGCAGTTTGGGGAGGAGGAGGAACGAGCAGTACTTC.

The CDR3 protein is CASSPPREFGYEQYF. The CDR3 DNA reads as TGTGCCAGCTCACCACCACGGGAGTTTGGCTACGAGCAGTACTTC. The genes are TRBV18 and TRBJ2-7, with D possibly matching TRBD2 (6 bases). This CDR3 spans 15 amino acids. V was shortened by 0 bases and J by 3 bases, with 12 bases between the two germline ends. CDR1 is KGHSH, CDR2 LQKENI, per germline.

The V gene is TRBV2, the J gene TRBJ1-5; no definite D call. V lost 8 bases, J lost 5 bases, and 13 bases lay in between. The CDR3 loop spans 13 amino acids. Germline V gene sequence: CDR1 SNHLY, CDR2 FYNNEI. The CDR3, as DNA: TGTGCCAGCTCGTCCTGGAGGGATCAGCCCCAGCATTTT. Its protein product is CASSSWRDQPQHF.

The rearrangement joins TRBV19 to TRBJ2-3; no firm D call. V dropped 3 bases and J dropped 0 bases, with 7 bases sitting between them. Germline loops: CDR1 LNHDA, CDR2 SQIVND (reference sequence). CDR3 length equals 14 residues. In nucleotides, the CDR3 is TGTGCCAGTAGTATCGTACTTAGCACAGATACGCAGTATTTT. Translation gives CASSIVLSTDTQYF.

J is TRBJ2-1 and V is TRBV27; 8 bases fit TRBD2. Germline V CDR1 and CDR2: MNHEY, SMNVEV (reference sequence). V gave up 4 bases and J gave up 5 bases; unmatched junction bases: 13. The CDR3 runs to 17 residues. The CDR3 region is CASSYLTTSGSHNEQFF. CDR3 bases: TGTGCCAGCAGTTATCTAACGACCAGCGGGAGTCACAATGAGCAGTTCTTC.

The genes are TRBV5-4 and TRBJ2-1; 7 positions agree with TRBD1. The CDR3 runs 12 residues. V dropped 4 bases and J dropped 7; count of bases not matched to a gene: 2. Germline V gene sequence: CDR1 SGHNT, CDR2 YYREEE (reference sequence). The CDR3, as DNA: TGTGCCAGCAGCGCACAGGGGAATGAGCAGTTCTTC. It encodes CASSAQGNEQFF.